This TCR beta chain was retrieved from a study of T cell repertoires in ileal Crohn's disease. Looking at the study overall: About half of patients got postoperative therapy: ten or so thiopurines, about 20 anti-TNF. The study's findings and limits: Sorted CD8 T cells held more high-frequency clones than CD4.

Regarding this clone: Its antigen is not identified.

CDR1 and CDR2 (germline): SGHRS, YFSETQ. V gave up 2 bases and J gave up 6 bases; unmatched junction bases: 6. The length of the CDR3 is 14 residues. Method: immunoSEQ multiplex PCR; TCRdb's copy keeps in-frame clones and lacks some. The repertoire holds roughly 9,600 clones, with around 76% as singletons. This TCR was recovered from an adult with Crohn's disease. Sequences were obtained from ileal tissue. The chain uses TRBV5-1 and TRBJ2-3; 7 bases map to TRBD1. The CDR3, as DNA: TGCGCCAGCAGCTTCTCAGGGGGTAAGGATACGCAGTATTTT. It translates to CASSFSGGKDTQYF.